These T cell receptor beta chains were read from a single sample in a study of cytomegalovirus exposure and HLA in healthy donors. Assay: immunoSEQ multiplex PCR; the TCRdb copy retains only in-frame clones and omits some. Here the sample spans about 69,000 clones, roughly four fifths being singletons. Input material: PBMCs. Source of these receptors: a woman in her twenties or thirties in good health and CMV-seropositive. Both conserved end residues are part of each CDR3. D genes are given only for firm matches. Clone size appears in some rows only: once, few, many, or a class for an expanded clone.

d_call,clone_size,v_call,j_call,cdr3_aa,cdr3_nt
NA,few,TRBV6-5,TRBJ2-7,CATLDIRGYEQYF,TGTGCCACCCTAGATATAAGGGGCTACGAGCAGTACTTC
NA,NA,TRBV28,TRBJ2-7,CASTVGGPVGIYEQYF,TGTGCCAGCACTGTAGGGGGACCGGTGGGAATCTACGAGCAGTACTTC
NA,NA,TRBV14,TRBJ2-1,CASSLSQRASYNEQFF,TGTGCCAGCAGCCTATCACAGCGGGCCTCCTACAATGAGCAGTTCTTC
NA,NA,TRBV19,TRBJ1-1,CASLRSRPAEAFF,TGTGCCAGTTTACGGTCGAGGCCAGCTGAAGCTTTCTTT
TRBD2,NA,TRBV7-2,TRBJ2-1,CARPTSGRLFF,TGTGCCAGACCCACTAGCGGGAGGCTGTTCTTC
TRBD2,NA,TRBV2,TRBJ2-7,CASSDPGQGPSGLAGLYEQYF,TGTGCCAGCAGTGATCCGGGACAGGGGCCCTCGGGACTAGCGGGACTCTACGAGCAGTACTTC
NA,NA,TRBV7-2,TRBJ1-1,CASSLEAGLSEAFF,TGTGCCAGCAGCTTAGAGGCAGGTCTGAGTGAAGCTTTCTTT
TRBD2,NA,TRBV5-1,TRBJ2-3,CASSLASGVQDTQYF,TGCGCCAGCAGCTTGGCCAGCGGGGTCCAAGATACGCAGTATTTT
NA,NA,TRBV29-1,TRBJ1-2,CSVEDRALRGYTF,TGCAGCGTTGAAGATCGAGCACTTCGGGGCTACACCTTC
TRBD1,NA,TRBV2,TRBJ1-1,CASRGYRGTEAFF,TGTGCCAGCAGAGGATACAGGGGGACTGAAGCTTTCTTT
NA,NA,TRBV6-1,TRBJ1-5,CASRVGDNQPQHF,TGTGCCAGCAGGGTTGGAGACAATCAGCCCCAGCATTTT
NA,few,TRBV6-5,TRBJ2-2,CASSKGEGKTGELFF,TGTGCCAGCAGCAAGGGGGAGGGTAAGACCGGGGAGCTGTTTTTT
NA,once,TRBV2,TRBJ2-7,CASTSSYEQYF,TGTGCCAGCACGAGTTCCTACGAGCAGTACTTC
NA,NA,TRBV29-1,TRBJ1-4,CSVEERVGKLFF,TGCAGCGTTGAAGAGAGGGTGGGAAAACTGTTTTTT
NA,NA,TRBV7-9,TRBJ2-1,CASSLLAINYNEQFF,TGTGCCAGCAGCTTGCTAGCGATCAACTACAATGAGCAGTTCTTC
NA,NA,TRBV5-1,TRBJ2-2,CASSLVAENTGELFF,TGCGCCAGCAGCTTGGTTGCGGAGAACACCGGGGAGCTGTTTTTT
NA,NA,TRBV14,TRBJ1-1,CASSQVRGKGAFF,TGTGCCAGCAGCCAAGTCAGGGGAAAAGGCGCTTTCTTT
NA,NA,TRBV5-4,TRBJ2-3,CASSWGTGVLSTDTQYF,TGTGCCAGCAGCTGGGGGACTGGAGTCCTTAGCACAGATACGCAGTATTTT
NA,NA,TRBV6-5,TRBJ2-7,CASSYSRGDRRYEQYF,TGTGCCAGCAGTTACTCGCGGGGTGACCGCCGGTACGAGCAGTACTTC
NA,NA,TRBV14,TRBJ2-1,CASSQRAYYSYNEQFF,TGTGCCAGCAGCCAGAGGGCCTATTACTCCTACAATGAGCAGTTCTTC
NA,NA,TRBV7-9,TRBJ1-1,CSSSLGGNTEAFF,TGTTCCAGCAGCTTGGGAGGGAACACTGAAGCTTTCTTT
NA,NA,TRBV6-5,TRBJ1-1,CASSTTLWNTEAFF,TGTGCCAGCAGTACCACCCTATGGAACACTGAAGCTTTCTTT
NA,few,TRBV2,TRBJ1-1,CASSEGRGWTEAFF,TGTGCCAGCAGTGAAGGCCGAGGGTGGACTGAAGCTTTCTTT
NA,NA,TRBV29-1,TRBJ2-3,CSVGARDTQYF,TGCAGCGTTGGGGCCCGAGATACGCAGTATTTT
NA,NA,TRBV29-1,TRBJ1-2,CSVELPNGGYTF,TGCAGCGTTGAACTACCCAATGGTGGCTACACCTTC
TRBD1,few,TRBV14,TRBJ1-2,CASRQSGTGIGGYTF,TGTGCCAGCAGACAGTCCGGGACAGGGATTGGTGGCTACACCTTC
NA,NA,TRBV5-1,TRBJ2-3,CASSFLGTITDTQYF,TGCGCCAGCAGCTTTCTCGGGACAATCACAGATACGCAGTATTTT
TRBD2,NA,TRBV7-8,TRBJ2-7,CASSLVPRLAGGEQYF,TGTGCCAGCAGCTTAGTTCCTCGACTAGCGGGCGGCGAGCAGTACTTC
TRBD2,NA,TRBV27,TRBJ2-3,CASSSPIRTSGSWGTDTQYF,TGTGCCAGCAGTTCCCCCATTAGGACTAGCGGGAGTTGGGGGACAGATACGCAGTATTTT
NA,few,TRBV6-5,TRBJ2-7,CASSYSISGDAIYF,TGTGCCAGCAGTTACTCGATCTCAGGGGACGCTATATACTTC
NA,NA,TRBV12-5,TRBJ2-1,CASGSPTGRSSSYNEQFF,TGTGCTAGTGGTTCCCCGACAGGTCGATCAAGCTCCTACAATGAGCAGTTCTTC
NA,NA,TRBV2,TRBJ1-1,CASSDAGLVAFF,TGTGCCAGCAGTGACGCAGGGTTGGTCGCTTTCTTT
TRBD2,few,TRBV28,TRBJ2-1,CASSPPGLAAYNEQFF,TGTGCCAGCAGCCCCCCGGGGCTAGCGGCTTACAATGAGCAGTTCTTC
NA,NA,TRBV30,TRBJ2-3,CAWKTGSGTDTQYF,TGTGCCTGGAAAACGGGAAGTGGCACAGATACGCAGTATTTT
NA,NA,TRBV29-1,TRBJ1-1,CSVTGTQRGMNTEAFF,TGCAGCGTGACCGGGACCCAGAGGGGGATGAACACTGAAGCTTTCTTT
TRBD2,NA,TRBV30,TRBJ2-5,CAWSMSGRRGTQYF,TGTGCCTGGAGTATGAGCGGGAGACGGGGGACCCAGTACTTC
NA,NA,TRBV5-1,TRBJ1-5,CASSLEPGITNQPQHF,TGCGCCAGCAGCTTGGAGCCCGGGATAACCAATCAGCCCCAGCATTTT
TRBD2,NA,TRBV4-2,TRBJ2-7,CASSQREGYEQYF,TGTGCCAGCAGCCAGCGGGAGGGCTACGAGCAGTACTTC
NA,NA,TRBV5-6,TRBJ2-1,CASSWWANEQFF,TGTGCCAGCAGCTGGTGGGCCAATGAGCAGTTCTTC
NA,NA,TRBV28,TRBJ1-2,CASSPRVDGYTF,TGTGCCAGCTCGCCCCGGGTCGATGGCTACACCTTC
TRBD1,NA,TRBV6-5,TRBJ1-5,CASSPDRAQNQPQHF,TGTGCCAGCAGTCCGGACAGGGCCCAAAATCAGCCCCAGCATTTT
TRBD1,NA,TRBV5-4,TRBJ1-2,CASSLAGGAYGYTF,TGTGCCAGCAGCTTGGCAGGGGGCGCCTATGGCTACACCTTC